This T cell receptor beta chain derives from a study of blood T cell repertoires in COVID-19. Clones were sequenced by immunoSEQ multiplex PCR, and TCRdb holds only the in-frame ones, with some missing. The data show roughly 150,000 clones, roughly 80% seen once. The sample holds one count of this clone. The CDR3 loop spans 15 amino acids. Germline V gene data show CDR1 as WSHSY and CDR2 as SAAADI. V gave up 3 bases and J gave up 4 bases, with 15 bases separating them. This chain uses TRBV10-2 with TRBJ1-1, with D possibly being TRBD1 (5 bases). The sample was peripheral blood. This clonotype was obtained from a woman older than 75 with COVID-19, enrolled during active disease. DNA of the CDR3: TGCGCCAGCAGTGAATCCCCCAGGGCTGGCACTGAAGCTTTCTTT. Its translation is CASSESPRAGTEAFF.